This record concerns one T cell receptor beta chain sequence. This clone was seen only once. Its antigen is currently not known. No base quality values were provided; no much bigger clone lies one nucleotide off. For this chain, trimming is 0 bases at the V end and 10 bases at the J end, and the number of junction bases without a gene match is 5. As encoded in the germline V gene, CDR1 is SNHLY while CDR2 is FYNNEI. Inclusive of the bounding cysteine and phenylalanine, the CDR3 is 14 residues long. This entry keeps only the CDR3 DNA: 42 bases, framed from base 1. The donors were healthy, HIV-negative adults with no recently reported acute infections or vaccinations. All donors were Caucasian adults living in Nashville, Tennessee, USA. CD4+ T cells were enriched through magnetic negative selection, after which naive cells were positively selected on CD45RA and the remaining negative fraction served as the memory subset. Blood was collected by leukapheresis, and PBMCs were isolated by Ficoll-Histopaque density gradient centrifugation and then cryopreserved in liquid nitrogen vapor phase. Analytical flow cytometry was used to check the purity and quantity of each magnetically sorted T cell population. Genomic DNA was isolated from every sorted fraction and measured by UV absorbance on a Nanodrop 2000c.

This sample was included in a study of shared clonotypes between healthy human individuals (TCRdb year 2020). About the full investigation: A couple of women and a few men aged 18 to 49 years were included in the cohort. Blood TCR repertoires of roughly five healthy adults were deeply sequenced to estimate repertoire size and the extent of clonotype sharing between individuals. Libraries were prepared and TCR repertoires were sequenced by different laboratories using diverse techniques, in order to increase sequencing depth and limit assay-specific biases. Per donor, three plates each were used for CD4 naive and CD4 memory, two for CD8 naive, and one for CD8 memory. Between about 0.8 and 9 billion PBMCs per donor were obtained by leukapheresis.

Using the deep immunoSEQ assay, TCR CDR3 regions were amplified from genomic DNA by multiplex PCR. Extracted genomic DNA from each cell subset was distributed evenly across all wells of several immunoSEQ 96-well plates, and each plate was treated as a replicate. Each replicate PCR for sorted subsets received around 200 ng genomic DNA, equal to 28,000 or so T cell genomes. Purified libraries were quantified with a Qubit 3.0 fluorometer, sized on a Bioanalyzer 2100, and re-quantified with the KAPA Library Quantification kit. Every immunoSEQ 96-well plate was sequenced on a dedicated single-read 150-cycle Illumina NextSeq 550 flow cell. As for the authors' bioinformatics: Because the immunoSEQ output included only junctional sequences and no quality scores, the filtering could not be the same as the filtering used for full-length reads. Sequences were annotated with PyIR, a Python wrapper for IgBLAST v1.9, and V/J genes and CDR3 were assigned using IMGT germline references. Any read was removed if the V/J assignment was weak (E-value above 1e-6), the CDR3 was missing, or the read contained stop codons, out-of-frame junctions, or ambiguous translated residues. V3J clonotypes were defined by identical inferred V gene, J gene, and CDR3 amino acid sequence. Percentage overlap between repertoires was calculated by dividing the number of shared unique clonotypes by the size of the smaller repertoire. RTK rarefaction, the Chao1 estimator, and Recon v2.1 estimates of unobserved clonotypes were used to assess repertoire richness. OLGA was used to compute generation probabilities for all TCRbeta clonotypes that the gDNA method yielded from a few donors. TCRdb limited this immuneACCESS table to in-frame rearrangements with V and J called. A share of clones is missing; checked studies link under half to unresolved V genes, and the rest is unexplained. For V, J and clone size, that table is used; D and trimming come from the DNA. The sample table records more than 400,000 clones; 90% to 97% of these occur just once. About 0.057% of the sample is taken by the ten largest.

Points the paper makes about the study in general: Because the study included only a small number of donors, the genetic and exposure-history diversity represented was limited. Even with the large sequencing depth, rarefaction of the sorted-subset datasets indicated that sequencing was incomplete. Sampling was limited to blood, and TCR repertoires in tissue likely differ from TCR repertoires in blood. Pairwise subsampling led to the expectation that sequencing depth would affect the degree of clonotype sharing among donors. Higher generation probabilities were observed for clonotypes shared by all four sorted-subset donors than for non-shared clonotypes. Approximately 5% of naive CD4, 3.5% of naive CD8, about 2.1% of memory CD4, and 0.4% of memory CD8 clonotypes were shared across a few donors. Larger estimated clonotype richness was generally found for naive subsets than for memory subsets.

The chain employs TRBV2 and TRBJ1-4, with 7 bases in between that match TRBD1. The TCR comes from a woman aged 25-40 years in good health. Sequencing was done on a sample of naive CD4+ T cells sorted from blood. Taken with the paper, the label for cell subset or site translates to: CD45RA+ positively selected. The nucleotides are TGTGCCAGCAGTGAAGCAGGGGGCGGTGGAAAACTGTTTTTT. It translates as CASSEAGGGGKLFF. Extended through the reference TRBV2 and TRBJ1-4 proteins, this CDR3 yields the full variable domain: EPEVTQTPSHQVTQMGQEVILRCVPISNHLYFYWYRQILGQKVEFLVSFYNNEISEKSEIFDDQFSVERPDGSNFTLKIRSTKLEDSAMYFCASSEAGGGGKLFFGSGTQLSVL.